This T cell receptor beta chain was found in a study of T-cell reconstitution after alpha-beta-depleted transplantation in children. This CDR3 has 14 residues. The germline CDR1 and CDR2 sequences are SGDLS and YYNGEE. The J segment lost 7 bases and the V segment lost 2 bases, leaving 7 bases of the junction unmatched. For TCRbeta, the library was prepared with unique molecular identifiers. TCRdb reprocessed the PCR reads via MiXCR and lists one record per CDR3 protein. The sample carries about 78,000 distinct CDR3 sequences, about 14% recorded once. Specimen: PBMCs, mostly from graft donor cells, collected 180 days after TCRalphabeta/CD19-depleted stem cell transplant. The source of this sequence is a male patient under 10 years old who had a stem cell transplant for acute lymphoblastic leukemia, so the T cells may come from the graft donor. This rearrangement joins TRBV9 to TRBJ2-7; 9 nucleotides line up with TRBD2. For the CDR3, the DNA is TGTGCCAGCAGCGTTGTAGCGGGGGTAGGGGAGCAGTACTTC. Its protein is CASSVVAGVGEQYF.